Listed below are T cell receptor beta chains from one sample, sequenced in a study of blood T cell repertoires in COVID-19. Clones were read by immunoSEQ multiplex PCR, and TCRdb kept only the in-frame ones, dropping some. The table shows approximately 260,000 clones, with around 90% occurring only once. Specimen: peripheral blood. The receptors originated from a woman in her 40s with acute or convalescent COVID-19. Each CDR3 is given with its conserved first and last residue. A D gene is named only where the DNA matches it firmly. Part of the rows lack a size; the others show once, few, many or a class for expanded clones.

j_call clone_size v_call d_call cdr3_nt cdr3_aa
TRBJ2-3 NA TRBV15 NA TGTGCCACCAGCCCCGCGGGTGGGCCGGATACGCAGTATTTT CATSPAGGPDTQYF
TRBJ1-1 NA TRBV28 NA TGTGCCAGCAGTTTTCCCAGGAACACTGAAGCTTTCTTT CASSFPRNTEAFF
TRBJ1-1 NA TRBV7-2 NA TGTGCCAGCAGCCCCCCCGGGCAGGGCTCTGAAGCTTTCTTT CASSPPGQGSEAFF
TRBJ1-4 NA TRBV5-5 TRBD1 TGTGCCAGCAGCTTCGCAGGGGGCAATAATGAAAAACTGTTTTTT CASSFAGGNNEKLFF
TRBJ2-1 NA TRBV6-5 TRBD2 TGTGCCAGCACCAGGAATCGCGGGGGAAATGAGCAGTTCTTC CASTRNRGGNEQFF
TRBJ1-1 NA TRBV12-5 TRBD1 TGTGCTAGTGGTTTGTTACAGGGGGCTAGGAACACTGAAGCTTTCTTT CASGLLQGARNTEAFF
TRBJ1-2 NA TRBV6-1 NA TGTGCCAGCAGTGGGCGACAGACAAACTTTAACTATGGCTACACCTTC CASSGRQTNFNYGYTF
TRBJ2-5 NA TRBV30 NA TGTGCCTGGAGTGTCTGGAGCGGCGAAGAGACCCAGTACTTC CAWSVWSGEETQYF
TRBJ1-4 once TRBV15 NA TGTGCCACCAGCAGAGATAAGGTCCGACTTGCAACTAATGAAAAACTGTTTTTT CATSRDKVRLATNEKLFF
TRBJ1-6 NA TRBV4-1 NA TGCGCCAGCAGCCAGGCCCCCGGGGGGAATGGAGTGCGTAATTCACCCCTCCACTTT CASSQAPGGNGVRNSPLHF
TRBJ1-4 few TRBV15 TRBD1 TGTGCCACCAGCAGAGATCCCGGGACAGGGTATGAAAAACTGTTTTTT CATSRDPGTGYEKLFF
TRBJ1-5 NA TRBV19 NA TGTGCCAGTAGTTCCGAGACCCAGGGAAGGCCCCAGCATTTT CASSSETQGRPQHF
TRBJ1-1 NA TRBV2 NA TGTGCCAGCAGTGATGGGTCGGGTGTCACTGAAGCTTTCTTT CASSDGSGVTEAFF
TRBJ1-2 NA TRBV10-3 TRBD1 TGTGCCATCAGCGGACAGGGGGACAATGGCTACACCTTC CAISGQGDNGYTF
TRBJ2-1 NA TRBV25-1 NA TGTGCCAGCAGTGAGGCGAGTCGGGGGTACAATGAGCAGTTCTTC CASSEASRGYNEQFF
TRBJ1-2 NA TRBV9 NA TGTGCCAGCAGCCCAGGCGGGCAGGTCTATGGCTACACCTTC CASSPGGQVYGYTF
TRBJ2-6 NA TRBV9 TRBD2 TGTGCCAGCAGCGTGGGACTAGCGGGGGCCAGCTCTGGGGCCAACGTCCTGACTTTC CASSVGLAGASSGANVLTF
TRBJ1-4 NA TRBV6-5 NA TGTGCCAGCAGTTACGGGCAAAGTACTAATGAAAAACTGTTTTTT CASSYGQSTNEKLFF
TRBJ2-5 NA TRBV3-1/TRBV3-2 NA TGTGCCAGCAGCCAAGATCGGAGAGAGACCCAGTACTTC CASSQDRRETQYF
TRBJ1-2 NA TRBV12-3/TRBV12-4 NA TGTGCCAGCTTGAGAAGGGGAATGAATGGCTACACCTTC CASLRRGMNGYTF